This T cell receptor (beta chain) appears in the sequencing data of a study of T cells in Graves' hyperthyroidism and ophthalmopathy (dated by TCRdb to the late 2010s). Study-level background: Peripheral blood samples were taken at initial diagnosis, before any treatment was given. A discovery cohort of 95 to 100 patients, about 40 with Graves' ophthalmopathy and about 58 with stable Graves' hyperthyroidism, was used to find distinguishing TCR V-J signatures. Prospective prediction of ophthalmopathy was tested in an independent validation cohort consisting of some 20 hyperthyroidism patients and some 17 patients who later progressed to ophthalmopathy. The 90 to 100 discovery patients were randomly split 7:3 into training and test sets. In addition, the study compared T-cell repertoires in thyroid tissue and in blood from six Graves' hyperthyroidism patients. After sampling, hyperthyroidism patients received methimazole starting at 30 mg daily, and ophthalmopathy patients received high-dose intravenous methylprednisolone. According to the paper, TCR Vbeta CDR3 sequencing was carried out on roughly 130 peripheral blood samples, which came from 40 to 45 ophthalmopathy, 80 or so hyperthyroidism and about 17 progressor patients.

Amplification of TCR beta CDR3 regions was carried out from RNA transcripts. A first-round RT-PCR of the TCR CDR3 used the HTBI primer set with the Qiagen OneStep RT-PCR kit. A second multiplex PCR round built the libraries, followed by size selection and purification. The libraries were sequenced on an Illumina HiSeq2000 using paired-end 100 bp reads. Per the source publication's procedure: SOAPnuke was used to process the raw data, with reads discarded if the reads contained adapters or uncalled bases, had a mean Phred below 15, or lacked an exact constant-primer or identifier match. High-quality paired reads were merged using COPE v1.2.5, and each unique nucleotide sequence was defined as a clonotype. Clonotypes were aligned to IMGT TRBV, TRBD and TRBJ reference segments using MiTCR v1.1. The analysis included only V-J combinations with a frequency above 0.0001, which together covered 99% to 99.2% of the repertoires. A TCS score was defined as the ratio of F50 (clonal expansion) to E x V (chaos), with BLOSUM62-based TCRdist applied between CDR3 peptides within each V-J. Welch's t-statistics and random forest reduced 514 V-J features to 13, which were used in a naive Bayes classifier (R e1071). Clones were called with MiXCR by TCRdb after fastp trimmed the public reads at Q25, and only in-frame beta chains were retained. Every CDR3 protein is listed once, alongside the most common genes and DNA of its rows. The V and J calls follow TCRdb's processing rather than the paper's. The sample includes 300,000 to 400,000 distinct CDR3 sequences, with roughly 13% observed a single time. The ten largest clones take up approximately 9.9% of the sample.

This clonotype showed up many times. Its antigen is currently not known. One end of the junction does not line up with germline, which may come from a read error. Points the paper makes about the study in general: Blood samples also contained most of the expanded thyroid clonotypes (frequency above 0.001), which suggests that blood repertoires may reflect thyroid immune responses. In validation, the model predicted progression to ophthalmopathy with about 71% sensitivity and 72.22% specificity, a median of approximately 6.7 months before onset. Ophthalmopathy was separated from stable hyperthyroidism by a 13 V-J signature model, with around 90% sensitivity and about 81% specificity obtained in cross-validation and 80%/75% obtained in testing. Sample size was not statistically predetermined, and investigators were not blinded to group allocation.

The germline V gene encodes CDR1 MDHEN and CDR2 SYDVKM. From the cysteine up to the phenylalanine, the CDR3 has a length of 14 residues. Only the CDR3 region is kept as DNA, spanning 42 bases read in frame from base 1. A patient counted as having stable Graves' hyperthyroidism if no progression to ophthalmopathy occurred over 18 months of follow-up. Hyperthyroidism patients were newly diagnosed, had a disease duration of under 2 months, and were aged 18 to 65 years. Patients with uncontrolled infections, other autoimmune diseases, pregnancy or lactation were excluded. Diagnoses were based on clinical symptoms, serum thyroxine and TRAb, thyroid ultrasound and orbital computed tomography. Ficoll-Paque density gradient centrifugation was used to isolate PBMCs from 9.5 to 10 ml of fresh peripheral blood. Total RNA was extracted using Trizol reagent, and RNA quality was assessed on an Agilent 2100 Bioanalyzer.

This clonotype was obtained from a woman aged 55-75 years with Graves' hyperthyroidism. Rearrangement joined TRBV28 to TRBJ2-7; the central 8 bases match TRBD1. Sequencing was carried out using blood. The CDR3 has the sequence CASSADRGSHEQYF. The bases read TGTGCCAGCAGTGCCGACAGGGGCTCCCACGAGCAGTACTTC.